The present entry profiles one TCR beta chain with its context. The antigen is unknown. The record originates from a study of hypomethylating agent response in myelodysplastic syndrome. Overall study results and limits: This small study analyzed only 11 patients.

In the original analysis: Previously reported viral-epitope specificity per VDJdb covered 1.7% of about 160,000 unique clonotypes. Libraries were prepared by immunoSEQ multiplex PCR; TCRdb keeps only in-frame clonotypes and omits some of them. The D gene and trimming were derived from the DNA, and the V and J assignments and clone size from that table. The data show approximately 3,200 clones, with 87% seen just once and approximately 19% held by the top ten. The source was bone marrow, collected before or after starting hypomethylating agent treatment for myelodysplastic syndrome (not recorded which). This TCR derives from a human donor with myelodysplastic syndrome.

CDR3: CASSLRTSGSVTTDTQYF. The CDR3 bases are TGTGCCAGCAGCTTAAGGACTAGCGGGAGTGTTACCACAGATACGCAGTATTTT. The V gene is TRBV5-4, the J gene TRBJ2-3; 13 nucleotides align to TRBD2. The CDR3 totals 18 residues. Germline CDR1 SGHNT, CDR2 YYREEE (reference sequence). Losses at the gene ends were 2 bases for V and 2 bases for J; bases not matched to a gene: 8.